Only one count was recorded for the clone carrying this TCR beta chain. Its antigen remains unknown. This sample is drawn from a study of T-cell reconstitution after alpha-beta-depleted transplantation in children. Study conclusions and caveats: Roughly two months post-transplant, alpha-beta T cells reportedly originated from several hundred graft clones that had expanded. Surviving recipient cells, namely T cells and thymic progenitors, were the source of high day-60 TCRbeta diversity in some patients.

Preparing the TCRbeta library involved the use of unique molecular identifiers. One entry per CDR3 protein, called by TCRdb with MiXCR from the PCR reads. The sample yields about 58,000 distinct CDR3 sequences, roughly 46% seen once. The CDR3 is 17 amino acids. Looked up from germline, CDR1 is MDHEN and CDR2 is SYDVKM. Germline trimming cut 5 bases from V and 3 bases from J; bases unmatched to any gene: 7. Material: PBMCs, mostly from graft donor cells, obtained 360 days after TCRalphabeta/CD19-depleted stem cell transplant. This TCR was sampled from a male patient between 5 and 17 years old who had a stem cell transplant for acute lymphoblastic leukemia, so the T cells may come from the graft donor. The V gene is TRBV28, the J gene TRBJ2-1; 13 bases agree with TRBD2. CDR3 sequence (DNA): TGTGCCAGCAGTATTGGGACTAGCGGGATCTTCTACAATGAGCAGTTCTTC. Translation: CASSIGTSGIFYNEQFF.